This record looks at one T cell receptor beta chain sequence and its context. Its specificity is not known. Following RNA extraction, reverse transcription yielded cDNA that acted as the sequencing template. Data came from immunoSEQ multiplex PCR; TCRdb stores just in-frame clones and leaves some out. This table holds 150,000 to 250,000 clones, approximately 56% found once. These data belong to a study of CD8+ T cells in alopecia areata. About the study: Those treated were given oral tofacitinib at 5 to 10 mg twice daily. Findings and caveats of the study: Scalp sample sequencing also detects resident alphabeta T cells of normal skin. It was observed that many expanded lesional clones persisted in scalp and blood during tofacitinib. Possibly as an HLA-related effect, TCR sharing across patients appeared less clear than in mice.

V lost 0 bases and J 4 bases, leaving 16 bases between the germline ends. The CDR3 is made up of 17 amino acids. Germline V gene lookup returns CDR1 SGHRS and CDR2 YFSETQ. Treatment defined: oral pan-JAK inhibitor, 5-10 mg twice daily. The material sequenced was CD4+ T cells sorted from blood, taken at week 4, from a patient treated with tofacitinib. The receptor comes from a human donor with alopecia areata. The V call is TRBV5-1, the J call TRBJ2-2; a possible D gene is TRBD1 (6 bases). The CDR3 reads CASSLGDTTLRTGELFF. Here the CDR3 DNA reads TGCGCCAGCAGCTTGGGGGACACCACCCTACGCACCGGGGAGCTGTTTTTT.